The next 23 T cell receptor beta chains were all read from a single sample in a study of blood T cell repertoires in COVID-19. The repertoire was sequenced with immunoSEQ multiplex PCR; TCRdb's copy has only in-frame clones and lacks some. The sample lists some 26,000 clones; around 90% were seen once. The sequenced sample consisted of peripheral blood. The receptors originated from a man between 65 and 79 years old with active COVID-19.

This sequence joins TRBV12-3 or TRBV12-4 and TRBJ1-5, with 7 bases lining up with TRBD1. The junction had 4 bases not matched to a gene; V was cut back by 7 bases and J by 4 bases. CDR3 length equals 13 residues. The CDR3 sequence: CASTRDRNQPQHF. The CDR3 DNA sequence: TGTGCCAGCACCCGGGACAGAAATCAGCCCCAGCATTTT.

This chain's CDR3 is CASSYSGTSGALQFF. CDR3 coding DNA: TGTGCCAGCAGCTACTCCGGGACTAGCGGGGCCTTGCAGTTCTTC. The chain recombines TRBV2 with TRBJ2-1; 13 bases match TRBD2. Germline values: CDR1 SNHLY, CDR2 FYNNEI. J was trimmed by 12 bases and V by 6 bases; bases with no gene match: 11. This CDR3 has 15 residues. The full variable domain, with the rest looked up from reference TRBV2 and TRBJ2-1, is EPEVTQTPSHQVTQMGQEVILRCVPISNHLYFYWYRQILGQKVEFLVSFYNNEISEKSEIFDDQFSVERPDGSNFTLKIRSTKLEDSAMYFCASSYSGTSGALQFFGPGTRLTVL.

This clone was seen only once. The V gene is TRBV5-6, the J gene TRBJ1-1, with 10 bases fitting TRBD1. The germline CDR1 and CDR2 sequences are SGHDT and YYEEEE. The CDR3 spans 18 residues. J gave up 1 base and V 2 bases, and 11 bases lay outside the gene matches. The CDR3 DNA reads as TGTGCCAGCAGCTTCGCCTCCGGGACAGGGGACCCGAACACTGAAGCTTTCTTT. Its translation: CASSFASGTGDPNTEAFF.

The chain is built from TRBV5-4 and TRBJ2-3; TRBD2 matches 10 bases. This CDR3 has 16 residues. Germline CDR1 and CDR2: SGHNT and YYREEE (reference sequence). V trimming: 5 bases; J trimming: 1 base; junction bases outside the gene matches: 7. The CDR3 sequence is CASSLGTSARTDTQYF. The CDR3 nucleotides are TGTGCCAGCAGTTTAGGGACTAGCGCCCGCACAGATACGCAGTATTTT.

The chain joins TRBV3-1 (or the pseudogene TRBV3-2) to TRBJ1-5; D call uncertain. Germline values: CDR1 LGHDT, CDR2 YNNKEL (reference sequence). V lost 4 bases to trimming and J lost 0 bases, with 10 bases between them. The CDR3 sequence is 15 residues long. The CDR3 loop is CASSLGSDSNQPQHF. The DNA of the CDR3 is TGTGCCAGCAGCCTTGGCAGCGATAGCAATCAGCCCCAGCATTTT.

This rearrangement joins TRBV11-2 to TRBJ1-2; 7 bases fit TRBD1. There are 15 residues in the CDR3. The V gene's germline CDR1 is SGHAT and CDR2 FQNNGV. The ends lost 1 base at V and 4 bases at J; junction bases unmatched: 6. CDR3 in DNA: TGTGCCAGCAGCTTAGGAGTAGGGGGCACCTATGGCTACACCTTC. This translates into CASSLGVGGTYGYTF.

The chain has TRBV12-3 or TRBV12-4 and TRBJ1-2; perhaps TRBD1 as D (5 bases). The CDR3 has 13 amino acids. With 4 bases removed from V and 8 bases from J, the gap between germline ends came to 14 bases. DNA of the CDR3: TGTGCCAGCAGTTCCTCCCCCGGGGGAGGCTACACCTTC. Amino acids: CASSSSPGGGYTF.

The chain combines TRBV4-3 with TRBJ1-3; D may be TRBD1 (6 bases). This CDR3 is built from 16 residues. The germline CDR1 and CDR2 sequences are LGHNA and YSLEER. V was trimmed by 5 bases and J by 1 base, leaving 15 bases between them. The CDR3 bases are TGCGCCAGCAGCGACAACAGGGATCATTCTGGAAACACCATATATTTT. Translation gives CASSDNRDHSGNTIYF.

This rearrangement joins TRBV27 to TRBJ1-2, with 7 bases lining up with TRBD1. Germline V gives CDR1 MNHEY, CDR2 SMNVEV (reference sequence). With 6 bases clipped from V and 8 bases from J, the junction kept 9 bases outside the gene matches. The CDR3 totals 13 residues. The CDR3 DNA is TGTGCCAGCAGGTCGGACAGGCTAAGGGGCTACACCTTC. It codes for CASRSDRLRGYTF.

The chain couples TRBV4-2 to TRBJ1-4; D uncertain. Germline V lookup: CDR1 LGHNA, CDR2 YNFKEQ. Trimming stripped 0 bases from V and 10 bases from J, with 9 bases between. The CDR3 loop spans 13 amino acids. CDR3 region: CASSQEEGGKLFF. CDR3 nucleotide sequence: TGTGCCAGCAGCCAAGAGGAGGGAGGAAAACTGTTTTTT.

The rearrangement links TRBV5-1 to TRBJ1-1, with 8 bases matching TRBD1. The V gene end was trimmed by 4 bases and the J gene end by 2 bases; junction bases not matched to a gene: 7. The germline V gene has CDR1 SGHRS and CDR2 YFSETQ. The CDR3 is made up of 15 amino acids. For the CDR3, the DNA is TGCGCCAGCAGCCGACGGACAGGGCCAAACACTGAAGCTTTCTTT. Translated, it gives CASSRRTGPNTEAFF. Full variable domain (missing parts from reference TRBV5-1 and TRBJ1-1): KAGVTQTPRYLIKTRGQQVTLSCSPISGHRSVSWYQQTPGQGLQFLFEYFSETQRNKGNFPGRFSGRQFSNSRSEMNVSTLELGDSALYLCASSRRTGPNTEAFFGQGTRLTVV.

The chain carries TRBV9 and TRBJ1-1; TRBD1 aligns across 7 bases. CDR3 size: 15 residues. V lost 4 bases, J lost 1 base, and 7 bases stayed unmatched. CDR1 SGDLS and CDR2 YYNGEE come from the germline V gene. CDR3 sequence (DNA): TGTGCCAGCAGCCCGACCGGACAGGCGAACACTGAAGCTTTCTTT. This translates into CASSPTGQANTEAFF.

The CDR3 DNA sequence: TGCAGCGTAAGGCCCCCAGGAGGGCGGAACACTGAAGCTTTCTTT. It yields the protein CSVRPPGGRNTEAFF. V is TRBV29-1 and J is TRBJ1-1, with no clear D. This CDR3 has 15 amino acids. V lost 6 bases, J lost 1 base, and 18 bases lay in between. The germline V gene encodes CDR1 SQVTM and CDR2 ANQGSEA.

The gene calls are TRBV7-9 and TRBJ1-1, with D uncertain. CDR1 and CDR2 from the germline V gene are SEHNR and FQNEAQ (reference sequence). The CDR3 runs 13 residues. V lost 5 bases to trimming and J lost 3 bases, with 10 bases between them. CDR3 loop: CASSPLRDTEAFF. CDR3 DNA: TGTGCCAGCAGCCCCCTCCGGGACACTGAAGCTTTCTTT.

The rearrangement links TRBV14 to TRBJ1-3; 7 bases are shared with TRBD1. Trimming cost V 4 bases and J 4 bases; bases outside gene matches: 4. Germline values: CDR1 SGHDN, CDR2 FVKESK. The CDR3 has 14 amino acids. This CDR3 is CASSRDRIGNTIYF. The CDR3, as DNA: TGTGCCAGCAGCCGGGACAGAATAGGAAACACCATATATTTT.

The chain combines TRBV9 with TRBJ2-2, with a possible D match to TRBD2 (6 bases). The CDR3 totals 16 residues. In germline, CDR1 is SGDLS, CDR2 YYNGEE. The V end was cut by 0 bases, the J end by 0 bases, with 9 bases between. CDR3 amino acids: CASSVGREANTGELFF. CDR3 bases: TGTGCCAGCAGCGTAGGGCGGGAAGCGAACACCGGGGAGCTGTTTTTT.

This clone was found once. The genes are TRBV7-6 and TRBJ2-3, with 7 bases identical to TRBD1. The germline V gene has CDR1 SGHVS and CDR2 FNYEAQ. J gave up 0 bases and V 0 bases, and 9 bases lay outside the gene matches. The CDR3 spans 18 residues. CDR3 bases: TGTGCCAGCAGCTTAGCCCACCGACGACAGGGTAGCACAGATACGCAGTATTTT. Its translation: CASSLAHRRQGSTDTQYF.

This chain connects TRBV6-2 or TRBV6-3 to TRBJ2-1; a possible D gene is TRBD2 (6 bases). This CDR3 region has 13 residues. Germline values: CDR1 MNHEY, CDR2 SVGEGT. Trimming removed 6 bases at V and 7 bases at J, with 13 bases between. The CDR3 is CASSLTRGNEQFF. In DNA form, the CDR3 reads TGTGCCAGCAGCTTAACCCGGGGGAATGAGCAGTTCTTC.

In DNA, the CDR3 is TGTGCCAGCTCACCACAGGAGTGGCGTATGGGCACTGAAGCTTTCTTT. Its translation is CASSPQEWRMGTEAFF. The chain has TRBV18 and TRBJ1-1; D ambiguous. V was pared by 1 base and J by 4 bases, with 16 bases between. Germline V gene sequence: CDR1 KGHSH, CDR2 LQKENI. The CDR3 runs to 16 residues.

The chain couples TRBV28 to TRBJ1-2; the D gene is possibly TRBD1 (5 bases). CDR3 size: 16 residues. Germline CDR1 reads MDHEN; CDR2 reads SYDVKM. V was trimmed by 1 base and J by 4 bases, leaving 16 bases between them. As DNA, the CDR3 is TGTGCCAGCAGTTTATCTGGGGGAGGGAGGGGCTATGGCTACACCTTC. Its protein is CASSLSGGGRGYGYTF.

The chain combines TRBV5-1 with TRBJ2-7; 7 nucleotides agree with TRBD2. Germline-derived CDR1 and CDR2 are SGHRS and YFSETQ. Trimming removed 1 base from V and 1 base from J; junction bases left unmatched: 8. This CDR3 contains 16 residues. Written as DNA, the CDR3 is TGCGCCAGCAGCTTGAAGCGGGGCGACATTTCCTACGAGCAGTACTTC. Translating it yields CASSLKRGDISYEQYF.

This chain uses TRBV2 with TRBJ1-6, with 7 bases matching TRBD1. The CDR3 is made up of 15 amino acids. Germline V gives CDR1 SNHLY, CDR2 FYNNEI. V was clipped by 7 bases and J by 9 bases; unmatched bases: 12. This chain's CDR3 is CASKARRQGGSPLHF. CDR3 DNA sequence: TGTGCCAGCAAGGCTCGTCGACAGGGAGGTTCACCCCTCCACTTT.

The chain links TRBV6-2 or TRBV6-3 to TRBJ1-2, with TRBD1 matching over 7 bases. Germline-derived CDR1 and CDR2 are MNHEY and SVGEGT. There are 13 residues in the CDR3. V lost 5 bases, J lost 2 bases, and 2 bases stayed unmatched. As DNA, the CDR3 is TGTGCCAGCAGTCGACAGGGAAACTATGGCTACACCTTC. Protein: CASSRQGNYGYTF.